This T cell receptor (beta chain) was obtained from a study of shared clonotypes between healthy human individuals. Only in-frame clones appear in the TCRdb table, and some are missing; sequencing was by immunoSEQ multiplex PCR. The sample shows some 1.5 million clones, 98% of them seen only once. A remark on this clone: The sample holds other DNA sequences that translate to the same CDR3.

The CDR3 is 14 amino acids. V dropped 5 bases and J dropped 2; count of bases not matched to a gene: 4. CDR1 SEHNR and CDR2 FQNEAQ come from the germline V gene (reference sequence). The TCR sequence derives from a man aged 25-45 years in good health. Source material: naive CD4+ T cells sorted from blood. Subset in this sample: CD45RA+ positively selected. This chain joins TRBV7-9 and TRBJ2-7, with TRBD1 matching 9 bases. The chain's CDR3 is CASSPRDRAYEQYF. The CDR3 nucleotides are TGTGCCAGCAGCCCCCGGGACAGGGCCTACGAGCAGTACTTC.